This TCR beta chain originates from a study of identical twins. Whole-study findings and limits: Fewer insertions were carried by abundant cord blood beta clonotypes, but none was seen in memory repertoires.

V shed 7 bases and J 6 bases; nucleotides not matched to a gene: 16. This CDR3 has 16 amino acids. The germline CDR1 and CDR2 sequences are ENHRY and SYGVKD. Template switching, a step in the protocol, added a universal primer site, and cDNA carried unique molecular identifiers. TCRdb reprocessed the 5' RACE reads with MiXCR, giving one entry per CDR3 protein. Here the sample spans a few hundred thousand distinct CDR3 sequences, roughly 12% being singletons. In regard to this clonotype: Its matching antigen is unknown.

These same records also appear under a second study, on yellow fever vaccine responses in identical twins.

This TCR derives from a woman aged 18-29 years in good health. Input material: memory (CD45RO+) T cells sorted from blood. This chain connects TRBV10-3 to TRBJ1-2; 8 nucleotides line up with TRBD1. The CDR3 region is CAITNSVGQGSNGYTF. CDR3 bases: TGTGCCATCACTAACTCAGTAGGACAGGGATCCAATGGCTACACCTTC.